The 26 T cell receptor beta chains presented below share a single source sample, sequenced in a study of T cells in Graves' hyperthyroidism and ophthalmopathy. The investigators amplified TCR beta CDR3 regions from RNA transcripts. TCR CDR3 regions were first amplified by RT-PCR with HTBI primers. TCRdb redid the calling of the multiplex PCR reads with MiXCR, one entry per CDR3 protein. The profile shows more than 95,000 distinct CDR3 sequences, around 50% of them singletons. The source material was blood. The receptors derive from a man in his forties with Graves' hyperthyroidism.

The V call is TRBV20-1, the J call TRBJ2-7; D may correspond to TRBD1 or TRBD2 (7 bases each). Trimming took 0 bases from V and 9 from J, leaving 18 bases between them. This CDR3 is built from 14 residues. Germline CDR1 is DFQATT and CDR2 is SNEGSKA (reference sequence). CDR3 sequence (DNA): TGCAGTGCTAGAGATTTTGCGGCAGGGGGGGGGCAGTACTTC. This sequence encodes CSARDFAAGGGQYF.

This clonotype was seen ten or more times. The rearrangement links TRBV11-3 to TRBJ2-1; 11 nucleotides line up with TRBD2. The CDR3 is 16 amino acids. From germline, CDR1 is SGHNT and CDR2 YENEEA. Trimming at V came to 5 bases and at J to 3 bases, leaving 6 bases not matched to a gene. The CDR3 loop is CASSRKGTSGYNEQFF. CDR3 bases: TGTGCCAGCAGCCGAAAAGGGACTAGCGGCTACAATGAGCAGTTCTTC. Combining the CDR3 with reference TRBV11-3 and TRBJ2-1 gives the whole variable domain EAGVVQSPRYKIIEKKQPVAFWCNPISGHNTLYWYLQNLGQGPELLIRYENEEAVDDSQLPKDRFSAERLKGVDSTLKIQPAELGDSAVYLCASSRKGTSGYNEQFFGPGTRLTVL.

This clonotype was seen a few times. The chain carries TRBV6-2 or TRBV6-3 and TRBJ2-1; 9 nucleotides agree with TRBD2. V was clipped by 9 bases and J by 9 bases; unmatched bases: 15. The CDR3 totals 15 residues. Germline lookup yields CDR1 MNHEY and CDR2 SVGEGT. Here the CDR3 reads CASMLRGGGATEQFF. CDR3 DNA: TGTGCCAGTATGTTACGGGGCGGGGGGGCCACTGAGCAGTTCTTC.

This chain links TRBV5-1 with TRBJ2-5; 7 bases are a match to TRBD1. There are 14 residues in the CDR3. Per germline, CDR1 SGHRS and CDR2 YFSETQ. Trimming took 6 bases from V and 5 from J; bases not matched to a gene: 10. The CDR3 DNA reads as TGCGCCAGCACCCTTCTAGGGGGCGGGGAGACCCAGTACTTC. Translated, it gives CASTLLGGGETQYF.

This clonotype was found many times. Compared with germline, one end of the junction differs, possibly owing to a read error. The chain employs TRBV11-2 and TRBJ1-1; a possible D gene is TRBD1 (5 bases). The V gene's germline CDR1 is SGHAT and CDR2 FQNNGV. CDR3 length equals 11 residues. CDR3 nucleotide sequence: TGTGCCAGCAGCTTGGAGGCAGGCAGGACATTT. Amino acids: CASSLEAGRTF.

Many counts were recorded for this clonotype. V and J are TRBV6-5 and TRBJ1-2; no clear D. V lost 8 bases to trimming and J lost 8 bases, with 12 bases between them. CDR1 MNHEY and CDR2 SVGAGI come from the germline V gene. This CDR3 contains 11 residues. This chain's CDR3 is CASWGSFGYTF. CDR3 DNA: TGTGCCAGCTGGGGTTCCTTCGGCTACACCTTC.

This clonotype showed up many times. The J gene is TRBJ1-5, the V gene TRBV7-9, with TRBD1 identical over 7 bases. Germline assignment: CDR1 SEHNR and CDR2 FQNEAQ (reference sequence). This CDR3 contains 12 residues. Trimming took 4 bases from V and 9 from J; bases not matched to a gene: 3. CDR3 nucleotide sequence: TGTGCCAGCAGCTATACAGGGGCGCCCCAGCATTTT. This gives the protein CASSYTGAPQHF.

The V and J genes are TRBV19 and TRBJ1-4; TRBD1 is a possible D gene (5 bases). There are 12 residues in the CDR3. The V end lost 10 bases, the J end lost 6 bases, and 12 bases lay between the germline ends. The V gene's germline CDR1 is LNHDA and CDR2 SQIVND (reference sequence). The CDR3 region is CATQGEHEKLFF. The CDR3 bases are TGTGCCACCCAAGGGGAACATGAAAAACTGTTTTTT.

The table lists this clonotype with many counts. V and J are TRBV19 and TRBJ1-2; TRBD1 aligns across 8 bases. The CDR3 totals 15 residues. Germline CDR1 and CDR2: LNHDA and SQIVND (reference sequence). The J segment lost 2 bases and the V segment lost 3 bases, leaving 5 bases of the junction unmatched. CDR3 residues: CASSIQGAWNYGYTF. DNA for the CDR3: TGTGCCAGTAGTATCCAGGGGGCATGGAACTATGGCTACACCTTC.

A remark on this clonotype: Possible read error: a much larger clone is one base away. The CDR3 region has the DNA TGTGCCAGCAGTCCGACAGGACCCGGCCTCCAAGAGACCCACTACTTC. It specifies CASSPTGPGLQETHYF. The chain carries TRBV6-5 and TRBJ2-5; D is perhaps TRBD1 (6 bases). CDR3 length: 16 residues. Germline-derived CDR1 and CDR2 are MNHEY and SVGAGI.

The chain employs TRBV29-1 and TRBJ2-7; the match to TRBD2 covers 7 bases. With 7 bases clipped from V and 2 bases from J, the junction kept 2 bases outside the gene matches. There are 11 residues in the CDR3. Germline V lookup: CDR1 SQVTM, CDR2 ANQGSEA. In DNA form, the CDR3 reads TGCAGCGCTGCGGGGGCCTACGAGCAGTACTTC. Translation gives CSAAGAYEQYF.

This clonotype has at least ten counts. The rearrangement joins TRBV19 to TRBJ2-1; D is unresolved. With 7 bases removed from V and 3 bases from J, the gap between germline ends came to 16 bases. The CDR3 is made up of 15 amino acids. Germline assignment: CDR1 LNHDA and CDR2 SQIVND (reference sequence). CDR3 nucleotides: TGTGCCAGTAAGCTCGGAGAATGGGGCTACAATGAGCAGTTCTTC. Protein: CASKLGEWGYNEQFF. Full variable domain (remainder filled in from reference TRBV19 and TRBJ2-1): DGGITQSPKYLFRKEGQNVTLSCEQNLNHDAMYWYRQDPGQGLRLIYYSQIVNDFQKGDIAEGYSVSREKKESFPLTVTSAQKNPTAFYLCASKLGEWGYNEQFFGPGTRLTVL.

There are a few counts of this clonotype. The chain carries TRBV2 and TRBJ1-3; no firm D call. The germline V gene encodes CDR1 SNHLY and CDR2 FYNNEI. The CDR3 totals 13 residues. Trimming pared 8 bases from V and 2 bases from J, leaving 10 bases between. The CDR3 region is CASGITTGNTIYF. The DNA for the CDR3 is TGTGCCAGCGGGATCACAACTGGAAACACCATATATTTT.

Note on this clonotype: One end of the junction is discordant with germline, which a read error may explain. The gene calls are TRBV7-3 and TRBJ2-3; D gene ambiguous. CDR3 length: 17 amino acids. Germline assignment: CDR1 SGHTA and CDR2 FQGTGA. CDR3 coding DNA: TGCGCCAGCAGCTTCCCGCTAATTCCGGGCAGCACAGATACGCAGTATTTT. This codes for CASSFPLIPGSTDTQYF.

The rearrangement links TRBV20-1 to TRBJ1-2, with 8 bases identical to TRBD1. This CDR3 region has 13 residues. V was pared by 1 base and J by 7 bases, with 5 bases of the junction left unmatched. Germline CDR1 is DFQATT and CDR2 is SNEGSKA (reference sequence). This CDR3 is CSARGDRRSGYTF. For the CDR3, the DNA is TGCAGTGCTAGAGGGGACAGGCGAAGTGGCTACACCTTC.

This clonotype appeared many times. The V call is TRBV7-9, the J call TRBJ1-4, with D unclear. CDR3 size: 15 residues. Germline CDR1 reads SEHNR; CDR2 reads FQNEAQ (reference sequence). V was clipped by 2 bases and J by 7 bases, with 14 bases between them. This CDR3 is CASSLSKAASEKLFF. The DNA of the CDR3 is TGTGCCAGCAGCTTATCCAAGGCTGCGTCTGAAAAACTGTTTTTT.

V usage is TRBV30 and J usage is TRBJ2-7, with D uncertain. The CDR3 contains 12 residues. Germline-derived CDR1 and CDR2 are GTSNPN and SVGIG (reference sequence). The V and J ends lost 1 base and 1 base respectively, with 5 bases between them. CDR3 in DNA: TGTGCCTGGAGTGGACGTTCCTACGAGCAGTACTTC. Translation: CAWSGRSYEQYF.

The chain recombines TRBV2 with TRBJ1-2; possibly TRBD1 for D (6 bases). The CDR3 is made up of 13 amino acids. V dropped 9 bases and J dropped 12 bases, with 23 bases sitting between them. Germline loops: CDR1 SNHLY, CDR2 FYNNEI. CDR3 loop: CARGGAANSGNTF. CDR3 sequence (DNA): TGTGCCAGGGGGGGGGCAGCCAACTCTGGAAACACCTTC.

Concerning this clonotype itself: A read error may be the cause here, since a much bigger clone is one base away. The chain links TRBV5-4 to TRBJ2-7; D ambiguous. V lost 1 base, J lost 2 bases, and 16 bases lay in between. This CDR3 has 16 residues. Germline V CDR1 and CDR2: SGHNT, YYREEE (reference sequence). The CDR3 spells CASSLNLGKGAYEQYF. In DNA form, the CDR3 reads TGTGCCAGCAGCTTGAATCTAGGGAAGGGCGCCTACGAGCAGTACTTC.

The genes are TRBV7-9 and TRBJ2-6; 10 bases agree with TRBD2. Germline CDR1 SEHNR, CDR2 FQNEAQ (reference sequence). J gave up 2 bases and V 6 bases, and 1 base lay outside the gene matches. The CDR3 has 15 amino acids. The DNA for the CDR3 is TGTGCCAGCAGACTAGCGGGAACTGGGGCCAACGTCCTGACTTTC. It encodes CASRLAGTGANVLTF.

In its sample, this clonotype was seen many times. This chain uses TRBV18 with TRBJ2-7; D remains unclear. This CDR3 has 12 amino acids. Germline loops: CDR1 KGHSH, CDR2 LQKENI. Trimming pared 3 bases from V and 1 base from J, leaving 4 bases between. The CDR3 coding sequence is TGTGCCAGCTCACCTGGATCCTACGAGCAGTACTTC. Its protein is CASSPGSYEQYF.

This clonotype was seen repeatedly, ten times or more. The chain couples TRBV6-4 to TRBJ1-5; 10 bases align to TRBD1. The ends lost 6 bases at V and 0 bases at J; junction bases unmatched: 5. Germline V gene data show CDR1 as MRHNA and CDR2 as SNTAGT. The length of the CDR3 is 16 residues. DNA of the CDR3: TGTGCCAGCAGGACGACAGGGGGCAATAGCAATCAGCCCCAGCATTTT. Amino acids: CASRTTGGNSNQPQHF.

Many counts were recorded for this clonotype. The chain uses TRBV12-3 or TRBV12-4 and TRBJ2-3; D might be TRBD2 (6 bases). V was shortened by 5 bases and J by 0 bases, with 18 bases between the two germline ends. There are 17 residues in the CDR3. The CDR3 nucleotides read TGTGCCAGCAGTGTAGGGGCGAGGCGGGAAAGCACAGATACGCAGTATTTT. Its protein is CASSVGARRESTDTQYF.

The genes are TRBV15 and TRBJ2-6, with TRBD1 matching over 9 bases. Germline V lookup: CDR1 LNHNV, CDR2 YYDKDF (reference sequence). With V trimmed by 3 bases and J by 4 bases, 1 base remained unmatched. The CDR3 is 15 amino acids. CDR3 residues: CATSSGTGGANVLTF. CDR3 in DNA: TGTGCCACCAGCAGTGGGACAGGGGGGGCCAACGTCCTGACTTTC.

This clonotype was seen a few times. The rearrangement joins TRBV30 to TRBJ1-5; D is unclear. CDR1 and CDR2 from the germline V gene are GTSNPN and SVGIG (reference sequence). CDR3 length: 13 amino acids. Deletions cut 2 bases from V and 3 bases from J, with 8 bases between. The CDR3 here is CAWSKTDNQPQHF. The CDR3 nucleotides are TGTGCCTGGAGTAAAACGGACAATCAGCCCCAGCATTTT. The full variable domain, in which reference TRBV30 and TRBJ1-5 provide the parts outside the CDR3, is SQTIHQWPATLVQPVGSPLSLECTVEGTSNPNLYWYRQAAGRGLQLLFYSVGIGQISSEVPQNLSASRPQDRQFILSSKKLLLSDSGFYLCAWSKTDNQPQHFGDGTRLSIL.

This rearrangement joins TRBV2 to TRBJ1-1; possibly TRBD1 for D (6 bases). Deletions cut 8 bases from V and 1 base from J, with 11 bases between. Germline V lookup: CDR1 SNHLY, CDR2 FYNNEI. This CDR3 has 13 amino acids. The CDR3 DNA reads as TGTGCCAGCGGCGGACAGCGGAACACTGAAGCTTTCTTT. This sequence encodes CASGGQRNTEAFF.